Below, 23 T cell receptor beta chains from the same sample are listed, as sequenced in a study of beta chain features in type 1 diabetes. As every portion of the isolated RNA was reverse transcribed, the sequencing read expressed TCRB transcripts. Clones were sequenced by immunoSEQ multiplex PCR, and TCRdb holds only the in-frame ones, with some missing. The data contain approximately 200,000 clones, 9.6% of them seen just once; the ten biggest clones take up less than 0.035%. Source material: naive CD4+ T cells from blood. The receptors originated from a young woman in good health.

This clone was detected a few times. The rearrangement links TRBV5-1 to TRBJ2-2; D is unclear. Trimming cost V 3 bases and J 0 bases, with 6 bases left between them. The CDR3 has 14 residues. CDR1 is SGHRS, CDR2 YFSETQ, per germline. This chain's CDR3 is CASSYTPNTGELFF. CDR3 nucleotides: TGCGCCAGCAGCTATACACCGAACACCGGGGAGCTGTTTTTT.

The chain recombines TRBV19 with TRBJ2-1; 7 bases align to TRBD2. The CDR3 extends over 15 amino acids. Germline lookup yields CDR1 LNHDA and CDR2 SQIVND (reference sequence). Unmatched junction bases numbered 9, after V lost 5 bases and J lost 5 bases. Written as DNA, the CDR3 is TGTGCCAGTAGTTCTACTAGCGTAGACCACAATGAGCAGTTCTTC. Protein product: CASSSTSVDHNEQFF.

This chain connects TRBV7-9 to TRBJ1-4; 8 bases map to TRBD1. This CDR3 contains 11 residues. The V gene end was trimmed by 3 bases and the J gene end by 12 bases; junction bases not matched to a gene: 0. Germline V gene sequence: CDR1 SEHNR, CDR2 FQNEAQ (reference sequence). The CDR3 bases are TGTGCCAGCAGCTTGACAGGGGAACTGTTTTTT. This encodes CASSLTGELFF.

This clone came up a few times. The V call is TRBV5-1, the J call TRBJ1-1; 9 bases are a match to TRBD1. The germline gives CDR1 SGHRS, CDR2 YFSETQ. The CDR3 runs 15 residues. After removal of 0 bases from V and 2 bases from J, the junction contained 2 bases not matched to a gene. CDR3 nucleotide sequence: TGCGCCAGCAGCTTGGGGGACAGGGACAACACTGAAGCTTTCTTT. It codes for CASSLGDRDNTEAFF.

This clone showed up just a few times. V usage is TRBV2 and J usage is TRBJ1-2; no clear D gene. This CDR3 comprises 12 residues. V shed 8 bases and J shed 1 base, with 8 bases lying between them. Per the germline V gene, CDR1 is SNHLY and CDR2 is FYNNEI. CDR3 amino acids: CASSGDNYGYTF. CDR3 coding DNA: TGTGCCAGCTCCGGGGATAACTATGGCTACACCTTC.

This clone was seen a handful of times. The J gene is TRBJ1-2, the V gene TRBV29-1; no reliable D call. Trimming took 6 bases from V and 4 from J, leaving 12 bases between them. Germline CDR1 SQVTM, CDR2 ANQGSEA. The CDR3 covers 12 residues. CDR3 sequence: CSVNSGGYGYTF. As DNA, the CDR3 is TGCAGCGTCAACTCCGGTGGCTATGGCTACACCTTC.

This clone has only a few counts. The junction differs from germline at one of its ends, possibly a read error. The V and J genes are TRBV29-1 and TRBJ1-5; 7 bases map to TRBD1. Germline CDR1 is SQVTM and CDR2 is ANQGSEA. This CDR3 spans 11 amino acids. DNA of the CDR3: TGCAGCGTTGAATGGGGGGACAGACGGCAGTTT. Amino acids: CSVEWGDRRQF.

This clone was counted between two and nine times. The chain carries TRBV13 and TRBJ1-1; D remains ambiguous. CDR3 length: 15 amino acids. V dropped 5 bases and J dropped 1 base, with 14 bases sitting between them. Germline loops: CDR1 PRHDT, CDR2 FYEKMQ (reference sequence). The CDR3 nucleotides are TGTGCCAGCAGCCCCCAAAGAGGCAAGAACACTGAAGCTTTCTTT. Its translation: CASSPQRGKNTEAFF.

This clone has only a few counts. The V call is TRBV25-1, the J call TRBJ1-2; D gene ambiguous. The germline V gene encodes CDR1 MGHDK and CDR2 SYGVNS. V was clipped by 6 bases and J by 7 bases, with 12 bases between them. CDR3 length: 12 residues. The CDR3 protein is CASRGPGIGYTF. In DNA form, the CDR3 reads TGTGCCAGCAGAGGTCCCGGGATTGGCTACACCTTC.

V is TRBV20-1 and J is TRBJ1-1; no clear D gene. Looked up from germline, CDR1 is DFQATT and CDR2 is SNEGSKA (reference sequence). The CDR3 loop spans 10 amino acids. The V end lost 5 bases, the J end lost 2 bases, and 3 bases lay between the germline ends. The CDR3 loop reads CSAVNTEAFF. CDR3 DNA: TGCAGTGCTGTAAACACTGAAGCTTTCTTT.

CDR3 region: CSVVPNSYEQYF. CDR3 coding DNA: TGCAGCGTTGTCCCCAATTCCTACGAGCAGTACTTC. The chain carries TRBV29-1 and TRBJ2-5; no clear D gene. The DNA end is a closer match to TRBJ2-7, so the J assignment may be wrong. Germline CDR1 is SQVTM and CDR2 is ANQGSEA. The CDR3 is 12 amino acids.

This clone was found a few times. The chain links TRBV5-1 to TRBJ2-2; perhaps TRBD2 as D (7 bases). The CDR3 extends over 16 amino acids. The V and J ends lost 4 bases and 3 bases respectively, with 16 bases between them. Looked up from germline, CDR1 is SGHRS and CDR2 is YFSETQ. The CDR3 DNA sequence: TGCGCCAGCAGCCCCGTGGCGGGGGCCTACACCGGGGAGCTGTTTTTT. It specifies CASSPVAGAYTGELFF.

A few counts support this clone. The rearrangement uses TRBV29-1 and TRBJ2-3, with D possibly TRBD1 on 5 matching bases. Per germline, CDR1 SQVTM and CDR2 ANQGSEA. This CDR3 has 14 amino acids. The V gene lost 7 bases and the J gene lost 5 bases, with 19 bases spanning the gap. The CDR3 DNA is TGCAGCGCGCGCACGGCCAGGGTTAGAGATACGCAGTATTTT. Protein sequence: CSARTARVRDTQYF.

This clone has just a few counts. The chain is built from TRBV6-4 and TRBJ1-2; 9 bases are a match to TRBD1. V gave up 2 bases and J gave up 1 base; unmatched junction bases: 5. The CDR3 loop spans 16 amino acids. CDR1 and CDR2 from the germline V gene are MRHNA and SNTAGT. The chain's CDR3 is CASSDTRQGDNYGYTF. Here the CDR3 DNA reads TGTGCCAGCAGTGACACAAGACAGGGGGATAACTATGGCTACACCTTC.

This clone was recorded a few times. The chain joins TRBV7-9 to TRBJ2-1; 9 nucleotides align to TRBD2. The V and J ends lost 5 bases and 2 bases, in that order; junction bases with no gene match: 7. Germline V gives CDR1 SEHNR, CDR2 FQNEAQ (reference sequence). This CDR3 spans 16 amino acids. The CDR3 DNA sequence: TGTGCCAGCAGCAAAAGCGGGGGGATTACCTACAATGAGCAGTTCTTC. Residues: CASSKSGGITYNEQFF.

The chain joins TRBV5-1 to TRBJ2-1, with D tentatively TRBD1 (6 bases). CDR3 length equals 16 residues. The germline V gene has CDR1 SGHRS and CDR2 YFSETQ. The germline V and J ends were trimmed by 0 bases and 2 bases, with 12 bases remaining between them. The CDR3: CASSLASTGPYNEQFF. The CDR3 bases are TGCGCCAGCAGCTTGGCCTCGACAGGACCCTACAATGAGCAGTTCTTC.

In its sample, this clone was seen a few times. The V call is TRBV28, the J call TRBJ2-1, with 7 bases identical to TRBD1. CDR1 is MDHEN and CDR2 is SYDVKM in the germline V gene. After removal of 6 bases from V and 3 bases from J, the junction contained 8 bases not matched to a gene. The CDR3 consists of 15 residues. The CDR3 here is CASRDRTGFYNEQFF. The CDR3 bases are TGTGCCAGCAGAGACAGGACAGGATTCTACAATGAGCAGTTCTTC. Full variable domain (outside the CDR3, taken from reference TRBV28 and TRBJ2-1): DVKVTQSSRYLVKRTGEKVFLECVQDMDHENMFWYRQDPGLGLRLIYFSYDVKMKEKGDIPEGYSVSREKKERFSLILESASTNQTSMYLCASRDRTGFYNEQFFGPGTRLTVL.

V is TRBV9 and J is TRBJ2-3; TRBD2 aligns across 9 bases. J was trimmed by 4 bases and V by 0 bases; bases with no gene match: 3. Germline CDR1 is SGDLS and CDR2 is YYNGEE. The CDR3 contains 15 residues. The CDR3 here is CASSVVAGGPDTQYF. Here the CDR3 DNA reads TGTGCCAGCAGCGTAGTGGCGGGAGGGCCAGATACGCAGTATTTT.

The table lists this clone with a few counts. The V call is TRBV18, the J call TRBJ2-4; a weak D match, TRBD2 (6 bases). The CDR3 runs 17 residues. Germline V gene data show CDR1 as KGHSH and CDR2 as LQKENI. V was shortened by 0 bases and J by 0 bases, with 12 bases between the two germline ends. The CDR3 DNA sequence: TGTGCCAGCTCACCACCCATTAGGGAGGTAGCCAAAAACATTCAGTACTTC. It encodes CASSPPIREVAKNIQYF.

This sequence joins TRBV6-4 and TRBJ2-1, with 13 bases matching TRBD2. The CDR3 spans 15 residues. The V gene's germline CDR1 is MRHNA and CDR2 SNTAGT. The V segment lost 5 bases and the J segment 9 bases; nucleotides outside the gene matches: 7. This chain's CDR3 is CASSPGTSGITEQFF. As DNA, the CDR3 is TGTGCCAGCAGTCCCGGGACTAGCGGGATCACTGAGCAGTTCTTC.

The gene calls are TRBV19 and TRBJ2-6; weak D call: TRBD1 (6 bases). The V end lost 5 bases, the J end lost 4 bases, and 15 bases lay between the germline ends. In germline, CDR1 is LNHDA, CDR2 SQIVND (reference sequence). CDR3 size: 16 residues. In DNA, the CDR3 is TGTGCCAGTAGTCCCTGGGGACAATCCGGGGCCAACGTCCTGACTTTC. The encoded protein is CASSPWGQSGANVLTF.

This clone has more than one count but fewer than ten. This sequence joins TRBV6-1 and TRBJ2-1; D remains ambiguous. CDR1 and CDR2 (germline): MNHNS, SASEGT. The CDR3 consists of 15 residues. Trimming removed 5 bases from V and 3 bases from J, with 14 bases in between. The CDR3 nucleotides are TGTGCCAGCAGTAATGGTCACAGTTTCTACAATGAGCAGTTCTTC. Translation: CASSNGHSFYNEQFF.

The chain has TRBV5-1 and TRBJ2-5, with 8 nucleotides matching TRBD1. The J segment lost 4 bases and the V segment lost 3 bases, leaving 8 bases of the junction unmatched. CDR1 and CDR2 from the germline V gene are SGHRS and YFSETQ. CDR3 size: 15 residues. The CDR3 loop reads CASSSGDRPPETQYF. The CDR3 DNA reads as TGCGCCAGCAGCTCGGGGGACAGGCCCCCAGAGACCCAGTACTTC.